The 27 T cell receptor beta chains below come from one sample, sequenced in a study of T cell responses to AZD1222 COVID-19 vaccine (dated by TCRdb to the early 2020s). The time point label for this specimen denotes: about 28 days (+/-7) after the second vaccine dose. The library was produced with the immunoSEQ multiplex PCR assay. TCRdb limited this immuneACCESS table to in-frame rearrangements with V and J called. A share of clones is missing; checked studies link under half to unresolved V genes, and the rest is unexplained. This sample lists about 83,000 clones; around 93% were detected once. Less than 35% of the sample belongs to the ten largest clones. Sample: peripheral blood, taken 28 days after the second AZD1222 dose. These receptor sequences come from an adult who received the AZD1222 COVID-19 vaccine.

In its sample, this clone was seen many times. DNA for the CDR3: TGTGCCAGCAGCGGGACTAGCGGGAGGACACAAGAGACCCAGTACTTC. The encoded protein is CASSGTSGRTQETQYF. V gene TRBV3-1 (or the pseudogene TRBV3-2) combines with J gene TRBJ2-5; 15 bases line up with TRBD2. The CDR3 has 16 residues. From germline, CDR1 is LGHDT and CDR2 YNNKEL (reference sequence). V shed 5 bases, J shed 2 bases, and the junction held 3 bases outside the gene matches.

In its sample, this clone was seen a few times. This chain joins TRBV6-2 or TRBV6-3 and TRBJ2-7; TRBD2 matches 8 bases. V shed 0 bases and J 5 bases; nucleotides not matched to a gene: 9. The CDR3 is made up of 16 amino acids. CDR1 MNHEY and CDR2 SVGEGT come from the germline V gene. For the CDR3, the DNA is TGTGCCAGCAGTTACTCCTCGGGAGGGCCAAGAAACGAGCAGTACTTC. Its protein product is CASSYSSGGPRNEQYF.

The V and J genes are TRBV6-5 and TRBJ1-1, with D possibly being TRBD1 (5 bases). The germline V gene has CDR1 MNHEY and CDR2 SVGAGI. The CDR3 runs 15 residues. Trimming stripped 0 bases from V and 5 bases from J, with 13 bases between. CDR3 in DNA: TGTGCCAGCAGTTACTCTGGGGGAAGGAGGACTGAAGCTTTCTTT. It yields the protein CASSYSGGRRTEAFF.

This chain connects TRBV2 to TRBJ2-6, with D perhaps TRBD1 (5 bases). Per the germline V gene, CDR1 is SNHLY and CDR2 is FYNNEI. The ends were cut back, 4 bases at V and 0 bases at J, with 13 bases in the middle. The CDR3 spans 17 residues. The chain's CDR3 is CASSAETAVSGANVLTF. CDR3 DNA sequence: TGTGCCAGCAGTGCCGAGACAGCCGTCTCTGGGGCCAACGTCCTGACTTTC.

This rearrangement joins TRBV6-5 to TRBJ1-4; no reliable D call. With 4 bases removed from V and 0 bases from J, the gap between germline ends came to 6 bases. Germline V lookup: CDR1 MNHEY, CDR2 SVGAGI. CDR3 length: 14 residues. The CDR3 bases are TGTGCCAGCAGTTCAGATACAACTAATGAAAAACTGTTTTTT. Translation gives CASSSDTTNEKLFF.

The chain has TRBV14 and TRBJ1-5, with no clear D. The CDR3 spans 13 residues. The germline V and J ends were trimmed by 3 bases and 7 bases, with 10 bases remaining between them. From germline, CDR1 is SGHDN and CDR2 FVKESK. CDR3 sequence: CASSQGLRQPQHF. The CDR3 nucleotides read TGTGCCAGCAGCCAGGGTCTAAGACAGCCCCAGCATTTT. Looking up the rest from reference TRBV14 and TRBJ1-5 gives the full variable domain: EAGVTQFPSHSVIEKGQTVTLRCDPISGHDNLYWYRRVMGKEIKFLLHFVKESKQDESGMPNNRFLAERTGGTYSTLKVQPAELEDSGVYFCASSQGLRQPQHFGDGTRLSIL.

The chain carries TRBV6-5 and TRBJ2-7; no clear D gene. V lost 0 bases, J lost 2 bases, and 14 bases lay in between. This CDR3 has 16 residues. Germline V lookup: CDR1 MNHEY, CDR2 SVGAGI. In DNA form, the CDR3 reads TGTGCCAGCAGTTACTCGAGAGTTCCCGGAACCTACGAGCAGTACTTC. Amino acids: CASSYSRVPGTYEQYF.

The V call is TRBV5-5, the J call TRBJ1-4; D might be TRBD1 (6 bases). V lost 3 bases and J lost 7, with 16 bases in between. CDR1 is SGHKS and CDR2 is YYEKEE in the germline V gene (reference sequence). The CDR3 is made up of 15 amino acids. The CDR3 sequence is CASSWGPNGGEKLFF. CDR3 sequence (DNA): TGTGCCAGCAGCTGGGGGCCCAATGGGGGTGAAAAACTGTTTTTT.

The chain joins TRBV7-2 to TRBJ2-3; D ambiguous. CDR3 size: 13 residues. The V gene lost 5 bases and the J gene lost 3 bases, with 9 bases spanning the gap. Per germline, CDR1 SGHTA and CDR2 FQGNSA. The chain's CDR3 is CASSPDGTDTQYF. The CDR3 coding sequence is TGTGCCAGCAGCCCCGACGGAACAGATACGCAGTATTTT.

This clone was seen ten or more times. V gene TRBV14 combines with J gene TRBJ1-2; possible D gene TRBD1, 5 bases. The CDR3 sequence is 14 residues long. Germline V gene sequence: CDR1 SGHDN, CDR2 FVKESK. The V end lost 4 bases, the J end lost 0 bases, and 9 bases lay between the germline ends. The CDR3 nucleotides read TGTGCCAGCAGCCGCCTGACAGCTAACTATGGCTACACCTTC. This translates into CASSRLTANYGYTF.

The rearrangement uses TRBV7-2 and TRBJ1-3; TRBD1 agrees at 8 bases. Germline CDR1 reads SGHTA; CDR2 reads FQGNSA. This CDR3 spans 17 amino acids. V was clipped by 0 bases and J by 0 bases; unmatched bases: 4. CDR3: CASSLAGTGFSGNTIYF. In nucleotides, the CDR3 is TGTGCCAGCAGCTTAGCCGGGACAGGCTTCTCTGGAAACACCATATATTTT. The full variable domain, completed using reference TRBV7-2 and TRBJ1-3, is GAGVSQSPSNKVTEKGKDVELRCDPISGHTALYWYRQSLGQGLEFLIYFQGNSAPDKSGLPSDRFSAERTGGSVSTLTIQRTQQEDSAVYLCASSLAGTGFSGNTIYFGEGSWLTVV.

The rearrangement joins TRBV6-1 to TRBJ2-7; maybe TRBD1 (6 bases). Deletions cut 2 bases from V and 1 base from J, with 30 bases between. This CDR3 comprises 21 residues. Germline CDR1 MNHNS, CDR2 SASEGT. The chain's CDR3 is CASSESSLRGMAERMSYEQYF. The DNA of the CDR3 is TGTGCCAGCAGTGAATCATCTCTCAGGGGCATGGCGGAGCGGATGTCCTACGAGCAGTACTTC.

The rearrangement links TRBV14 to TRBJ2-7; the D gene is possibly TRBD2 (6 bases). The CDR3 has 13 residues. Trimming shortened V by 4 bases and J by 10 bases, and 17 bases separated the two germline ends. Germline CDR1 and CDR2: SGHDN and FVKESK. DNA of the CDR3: TGTGCCAGCAGCCGAACACGGGGGACGGATCAGTACTTC. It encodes CASSRTRGTDQYF.

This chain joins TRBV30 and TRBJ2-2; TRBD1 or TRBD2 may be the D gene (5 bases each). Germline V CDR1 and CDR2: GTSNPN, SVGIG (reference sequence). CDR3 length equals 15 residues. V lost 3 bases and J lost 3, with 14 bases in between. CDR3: CAWSMGESDTGELFF. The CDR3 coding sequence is TGTGCCTGGAGCATGGGGGAGTCGGACACCGGGGAGCTGTTTTTT.

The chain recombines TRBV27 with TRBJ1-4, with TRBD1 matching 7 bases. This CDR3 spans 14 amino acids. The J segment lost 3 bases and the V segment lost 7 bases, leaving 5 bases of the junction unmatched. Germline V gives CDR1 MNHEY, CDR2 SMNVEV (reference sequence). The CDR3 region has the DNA TGTGCCAGCAAAAGGGGGCCAGCTAATGAAAAACTGTTTTTT. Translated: CASKRGPANEKLFF.

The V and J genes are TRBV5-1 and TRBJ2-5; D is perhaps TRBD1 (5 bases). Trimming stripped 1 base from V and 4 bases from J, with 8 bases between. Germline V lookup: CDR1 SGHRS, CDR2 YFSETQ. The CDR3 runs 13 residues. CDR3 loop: CASSLSGAETQYF. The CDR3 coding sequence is TGCGCCAGCAGCTTGAGTGGGGCAGAGACCCAGTACTTC.

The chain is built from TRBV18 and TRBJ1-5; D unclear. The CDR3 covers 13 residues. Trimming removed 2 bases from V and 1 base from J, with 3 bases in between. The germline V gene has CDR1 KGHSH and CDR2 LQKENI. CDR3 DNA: TGTGCCAGCTCACCAGAGAGCAATCAGCCCCAGCATTTT. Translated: CASSPESNQPQHF.

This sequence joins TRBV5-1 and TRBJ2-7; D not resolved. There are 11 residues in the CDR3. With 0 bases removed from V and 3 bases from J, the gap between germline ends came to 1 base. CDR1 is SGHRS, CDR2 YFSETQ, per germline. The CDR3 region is CASSLGYEQYF. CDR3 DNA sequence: TGCGCCAGCAGCTTGGGCTACGAGCAGTACTTC.

The CDR3 DNA sequence: TGTGCCAGCAGCTTAGGAGGGGGGTCAGTTAAATACAATGAGCAGTTCTTC. It specifies CASSLGGGSVKYNEQFF. The rearrangement uses TRBV7-9 and TRBJ2-1, with D possibly being TRBD1 or TRBD2 (6 bases each). From germline, CDR1 is SEHNR and CDR2 FQNEAQ (reference sequence). This CDR3 region has 17 residues. V lost 1 base and J lost 4, with 17 bases in between.

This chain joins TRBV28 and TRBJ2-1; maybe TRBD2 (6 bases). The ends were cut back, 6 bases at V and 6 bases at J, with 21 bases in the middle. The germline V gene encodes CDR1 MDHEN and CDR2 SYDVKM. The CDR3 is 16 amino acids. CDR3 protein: CASSPTGSGVLNEQFF. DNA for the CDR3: TGTGCCAGCAGCCCCACTGGATCGGGAGTTCTCAATGAGCAGTTCTTC.

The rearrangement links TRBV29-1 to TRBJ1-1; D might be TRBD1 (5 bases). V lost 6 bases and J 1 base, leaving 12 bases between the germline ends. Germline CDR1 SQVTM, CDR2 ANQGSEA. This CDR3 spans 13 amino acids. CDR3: CSVRRDPNTEAFF. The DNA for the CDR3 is TGCAGCGTACGCCGGGACCCGAACACTGAAGCTTTCTTT. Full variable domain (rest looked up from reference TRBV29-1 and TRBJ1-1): SAVISQKPSRDICQRGTSLTIQCQVDSQVTMMFWYRQQPGQSLTLIATANQGSEATYESGFVIDKFPISRPNLTFSTLTVSNMSPEDSSIYLCSVRRDPNTEAFFGQGTRLTVV.

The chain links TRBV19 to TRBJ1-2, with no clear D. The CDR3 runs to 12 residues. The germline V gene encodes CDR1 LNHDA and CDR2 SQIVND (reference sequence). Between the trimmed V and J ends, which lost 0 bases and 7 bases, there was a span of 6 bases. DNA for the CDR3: TGTGCCAGTAGTATAGAAGGAGTTGGCTACACCTTC. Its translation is CASSIEGVGYTF.

DNA of the CDR3: TGTGCCAGCAGTGGCCAAACGGGACAGGGCGAGGGCTACACCTTC. Amino acid sequence: CASSGQTGQGEGYTF. The V call is TRBV25-1, the J call TRBJ1-2; 9 nucleotides align to TRBD1. Trimming removed 4 bases from V and 8 bases from J; junction bases left unmatched: 11. Germline CDR1 MGHDK, CDR2 SYGVNS. This CDR3 comprises 15 residues.

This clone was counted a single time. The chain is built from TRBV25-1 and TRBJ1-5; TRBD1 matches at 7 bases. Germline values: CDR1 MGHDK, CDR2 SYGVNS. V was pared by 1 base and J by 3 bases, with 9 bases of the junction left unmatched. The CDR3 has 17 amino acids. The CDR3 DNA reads TGTGCCAGCAGTGAATCCGGCAGGGGGGTGGTCAATCAGCCCCAGCATTTT. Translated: CASSESGRGVVNQPQHF.

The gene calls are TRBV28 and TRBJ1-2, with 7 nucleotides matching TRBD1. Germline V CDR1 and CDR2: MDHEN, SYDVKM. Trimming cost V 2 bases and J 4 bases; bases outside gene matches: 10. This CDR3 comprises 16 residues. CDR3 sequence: CASSLPTGEAGYGYTF. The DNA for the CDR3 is TGTGCCAGCAGTTTACCTACAGGGGAGGCTGGCTATGGCTACACCTTC.

CDR3 in amino acids: CASSFDRGNTEAFF. DNA for the CDR3: TGTGCCAGCAGCTTTGACAGGGGGAACACTGAAGCTTTCTTT. The chain employs TRBV5-6 and TRBJ1-1, with 8 bases matching TRBD1. The CDR3 totals 14 residues. J gave up 1 base and V 2 bases, and 1 base lay outside the gene matches. CDR1 and CDR2 from the germline V gene are SGHDT and YYEEEE.

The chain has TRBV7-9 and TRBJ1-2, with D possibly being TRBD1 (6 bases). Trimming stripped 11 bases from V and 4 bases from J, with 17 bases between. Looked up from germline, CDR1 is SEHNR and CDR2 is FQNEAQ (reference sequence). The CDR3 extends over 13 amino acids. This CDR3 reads CACRGGKGYGYTF. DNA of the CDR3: TGTGCCTGTCGGGGGGGCAAGGGCTATGGCTACACCTTC.